This T cell receptor beta chain was profiled in a study of cytomegalovirus exposure and HLA in healthy donors. Measured with immunoSEQ multiplex PCR; TCRdb has only the in-frame clones, and not every one. The sample carries more than 300,000 clones, more than 80% recorded once. Deletions cut 6 bases from V and 7 bases from J, with 16 bases between. CDR3 length equals 14 residues. CDR1 is SNHLY, CDR2 FYNNEI, per germline. Worth noting for this clone: Other DNA sequences in this specimen translate into the identical CDR3.

The chain joins TRBV2 to TRBJ2-1; D might be TRBD2 (6 bases). Specimen: PBMCs. The source of this sequence is a young woman in good health and CMV-seronegative. The CDR3 nucleotides are TGTGCCAGCAGACGGACTTCCGGAGGGAATGAGCAGTTCTTC. It codes for CASRRTSGGNEQFF.